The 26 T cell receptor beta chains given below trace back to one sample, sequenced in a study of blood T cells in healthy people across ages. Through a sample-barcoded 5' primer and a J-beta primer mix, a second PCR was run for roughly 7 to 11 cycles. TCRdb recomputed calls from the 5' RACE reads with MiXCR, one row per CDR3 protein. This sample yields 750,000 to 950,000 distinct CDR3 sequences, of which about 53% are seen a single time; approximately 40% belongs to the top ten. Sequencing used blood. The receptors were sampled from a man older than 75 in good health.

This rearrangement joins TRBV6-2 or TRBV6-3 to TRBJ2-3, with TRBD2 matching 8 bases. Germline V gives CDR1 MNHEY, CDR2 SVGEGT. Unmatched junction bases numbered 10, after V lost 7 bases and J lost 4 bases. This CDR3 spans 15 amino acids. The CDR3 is CASIPLSGGPDTQYF. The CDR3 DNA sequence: TGTGCCAGCATACCATTATCGGGAGGGCCAGATACGCAGTATTTT.

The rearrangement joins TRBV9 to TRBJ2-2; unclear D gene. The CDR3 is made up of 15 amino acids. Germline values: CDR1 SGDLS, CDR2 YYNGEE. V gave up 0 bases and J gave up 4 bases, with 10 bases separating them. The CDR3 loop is CASSVGAAPTGELFF. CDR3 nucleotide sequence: TGTGCCAGCAGCGTAGGGGCCGCTCCCACCGGGGAGCTGTTTTTT.

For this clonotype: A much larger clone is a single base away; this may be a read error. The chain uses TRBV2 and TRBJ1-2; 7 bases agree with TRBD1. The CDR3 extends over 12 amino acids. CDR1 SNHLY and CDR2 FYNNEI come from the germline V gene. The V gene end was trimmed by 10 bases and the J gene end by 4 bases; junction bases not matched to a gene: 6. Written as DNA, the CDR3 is TGTGCCACCAAAGGGGACAGCTATGGCTACACCTTC. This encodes CATKGDSYGYTF.

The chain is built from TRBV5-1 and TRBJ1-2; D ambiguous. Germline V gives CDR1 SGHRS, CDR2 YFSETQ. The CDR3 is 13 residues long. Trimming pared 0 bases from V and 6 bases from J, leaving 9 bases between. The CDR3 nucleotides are TGCGCCAGCAGCTTGGAGGCACCGGATGGCTACACCTTC. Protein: CASSLEAPDGYTF.

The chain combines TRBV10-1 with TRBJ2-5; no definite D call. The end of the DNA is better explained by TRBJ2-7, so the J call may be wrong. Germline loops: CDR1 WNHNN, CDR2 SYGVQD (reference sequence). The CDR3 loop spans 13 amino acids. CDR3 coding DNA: TGCGCCAGCAGCCCTACTACGACCTACGAGCAGTACTTC. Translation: CASSPTTTYEQYF.

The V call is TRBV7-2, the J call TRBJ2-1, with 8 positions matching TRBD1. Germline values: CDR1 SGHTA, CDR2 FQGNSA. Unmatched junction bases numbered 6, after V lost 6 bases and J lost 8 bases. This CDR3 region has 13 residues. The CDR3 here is CASRADRAHEQFF. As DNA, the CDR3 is TGTGCCAGCAGGGCGGACAGGGCCCATGAGCAGTTCTTC.

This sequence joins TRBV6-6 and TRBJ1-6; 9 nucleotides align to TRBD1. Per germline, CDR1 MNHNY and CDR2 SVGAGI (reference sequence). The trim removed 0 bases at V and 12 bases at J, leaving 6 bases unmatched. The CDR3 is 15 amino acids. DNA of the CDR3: TGTGCCAGCAGTTACTCCGGGACAGGGAGTCGACCCCTCCACTTT. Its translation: CASSYSGTGSRPLHF.

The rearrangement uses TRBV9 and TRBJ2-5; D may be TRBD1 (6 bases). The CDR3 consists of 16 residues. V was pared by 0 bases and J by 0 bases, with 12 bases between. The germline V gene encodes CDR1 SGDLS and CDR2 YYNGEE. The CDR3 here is CASSVGGTQYQETQYF. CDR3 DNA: TGTGCCAGCAGCGTAGGAGGGACACAGTACCAAGAGACCCAGTACTTC.

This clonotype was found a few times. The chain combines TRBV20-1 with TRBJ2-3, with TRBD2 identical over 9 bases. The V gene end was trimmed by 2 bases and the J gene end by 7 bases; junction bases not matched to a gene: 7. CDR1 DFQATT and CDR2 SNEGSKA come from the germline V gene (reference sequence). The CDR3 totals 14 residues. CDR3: CSARIAGDEYTQYF. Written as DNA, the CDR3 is TGCAGTGCTAGAATAGCGGGAGACGAATATACGCAGTATTTT.

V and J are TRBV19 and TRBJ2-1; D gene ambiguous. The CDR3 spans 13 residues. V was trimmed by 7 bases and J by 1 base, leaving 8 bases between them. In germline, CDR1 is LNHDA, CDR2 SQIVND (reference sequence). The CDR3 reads CASMALSYNEQFF. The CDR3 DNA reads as TGTGCCAGTATGGCCCTTTCCTACAATGAGCAGTTCTTC.

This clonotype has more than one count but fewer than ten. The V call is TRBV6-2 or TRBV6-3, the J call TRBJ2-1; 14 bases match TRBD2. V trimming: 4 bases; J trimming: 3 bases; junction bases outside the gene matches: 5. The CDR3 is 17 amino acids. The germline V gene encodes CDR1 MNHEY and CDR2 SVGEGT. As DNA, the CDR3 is TGTGCCAGCAGTTCGCCGGGACTAGCGGGAGTCTACAATGAGCAGTTCTTC. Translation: CASSSPGLAGVYNEQFF.

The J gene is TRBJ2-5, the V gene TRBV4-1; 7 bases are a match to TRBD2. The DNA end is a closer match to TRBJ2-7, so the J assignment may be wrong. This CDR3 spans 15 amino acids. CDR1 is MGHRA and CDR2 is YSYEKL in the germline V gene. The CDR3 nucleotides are TGCGCCAGCAGCCGGAGCCTAGCGGAGCCCGGCGAGCAGTACTTC. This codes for CASSRSLAEPGEQYF.

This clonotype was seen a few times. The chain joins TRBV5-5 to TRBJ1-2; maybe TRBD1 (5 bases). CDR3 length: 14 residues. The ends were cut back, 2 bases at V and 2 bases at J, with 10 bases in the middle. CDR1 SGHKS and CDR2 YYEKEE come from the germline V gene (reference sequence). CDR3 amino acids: CASSLRGRNYGYTF. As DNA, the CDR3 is TGTGCCAGCAGCTTAAGGGGACGGAACTATGGCTACACCTTC.

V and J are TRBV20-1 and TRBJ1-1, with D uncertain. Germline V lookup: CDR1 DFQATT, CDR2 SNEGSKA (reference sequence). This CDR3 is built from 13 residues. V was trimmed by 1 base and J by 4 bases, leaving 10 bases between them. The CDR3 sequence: CSARGWRGTEAFF. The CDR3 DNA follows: TGCAGTGCTAGAGGGTGGCGGGGCACTGAAGCTTTCTTT.

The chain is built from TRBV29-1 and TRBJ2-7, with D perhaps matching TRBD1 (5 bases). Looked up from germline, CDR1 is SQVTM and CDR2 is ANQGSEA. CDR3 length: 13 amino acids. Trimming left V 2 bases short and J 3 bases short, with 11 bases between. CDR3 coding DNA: TGCAGCGTTGAACTCCAGGGTTACTACGAGCAGTACTTC. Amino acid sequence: CSVELQGYYEQYF.

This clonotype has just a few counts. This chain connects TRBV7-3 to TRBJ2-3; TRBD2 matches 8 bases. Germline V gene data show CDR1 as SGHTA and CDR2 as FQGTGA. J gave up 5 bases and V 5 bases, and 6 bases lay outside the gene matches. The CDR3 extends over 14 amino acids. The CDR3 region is CASSLSGTKDTQYF. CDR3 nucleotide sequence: TGTGCCAGCAGCCTTAGCGGGACGAAAGATACGCAGTATTTT.

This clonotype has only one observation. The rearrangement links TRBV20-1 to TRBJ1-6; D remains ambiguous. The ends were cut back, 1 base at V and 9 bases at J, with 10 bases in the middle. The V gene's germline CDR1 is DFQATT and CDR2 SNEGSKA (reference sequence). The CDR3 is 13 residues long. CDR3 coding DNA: TGCAGTGCTAGAGCGACTGGCGGTTCACCCCTCCACTTT. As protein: CSARATGGSPLHF.

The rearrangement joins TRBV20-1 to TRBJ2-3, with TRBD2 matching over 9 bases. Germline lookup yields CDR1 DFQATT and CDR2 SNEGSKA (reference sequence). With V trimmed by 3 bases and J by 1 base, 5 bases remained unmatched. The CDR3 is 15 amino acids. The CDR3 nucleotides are TGCAGTGCTAGTAGCGGCGGGAGGGGCACAGATACGCAGTATTTT. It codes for CSASSGGRGTDTQYF.

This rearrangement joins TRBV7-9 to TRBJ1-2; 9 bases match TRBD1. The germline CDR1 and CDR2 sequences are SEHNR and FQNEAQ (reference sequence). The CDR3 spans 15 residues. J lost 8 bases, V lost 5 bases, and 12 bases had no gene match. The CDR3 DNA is TGTGCCAGCAGCCCACTCCTACAGGGGGCCTCCGGCTACACCTTC. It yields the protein CASSPLLQGASGYTF.

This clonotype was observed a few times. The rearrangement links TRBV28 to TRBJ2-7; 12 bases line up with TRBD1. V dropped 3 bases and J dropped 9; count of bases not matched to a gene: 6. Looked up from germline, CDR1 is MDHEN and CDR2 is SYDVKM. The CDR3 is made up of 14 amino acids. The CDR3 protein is CASSLGTGGTGQYF. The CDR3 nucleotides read TGTGCCAGCAGTTTGGGGACAGGGGGCACCGGGCAGTACTTC.

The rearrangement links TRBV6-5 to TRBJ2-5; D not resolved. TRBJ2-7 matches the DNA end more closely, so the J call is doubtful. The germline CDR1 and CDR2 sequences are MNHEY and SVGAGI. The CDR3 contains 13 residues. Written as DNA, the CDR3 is TGTGCCAGCAGTTACGCGGAAAGGAACGAGCAGTACTTC. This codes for CASSYAERNEQYF.

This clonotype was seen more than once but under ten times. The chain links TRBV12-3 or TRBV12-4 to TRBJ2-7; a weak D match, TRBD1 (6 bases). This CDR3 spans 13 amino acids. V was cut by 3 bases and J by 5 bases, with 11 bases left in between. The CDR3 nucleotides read TGTGCCAGCAGTTTGGACAGAACCGACGAGCAGTACTTC. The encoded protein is CASSLDRTDEQYF.

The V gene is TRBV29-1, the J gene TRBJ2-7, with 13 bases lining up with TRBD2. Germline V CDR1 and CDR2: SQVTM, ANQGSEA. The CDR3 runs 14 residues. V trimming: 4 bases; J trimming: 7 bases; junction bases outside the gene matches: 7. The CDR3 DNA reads TGCAGCGTTGCGAGGACTAGCGGGAGCCAAGAGCAGTACTTC. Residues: CSVARTSGSQEQYF.

The CDR3 is CASRPEGVFSGRAGETQYF. CDR3 DNA: TGCGCCAGCAGACCAGAGGGCGTTTTTAGCGGGAGGGCCGGAGAGACCCAGTACTTC. The V gene is TRBV4-1, the J gene TRBJ2-5; 11 bases fit TRBD2. V lost 6 bases to trimming and J lost 4 bases; unmatched junction nucleotides: 19. The length of the CDR3 is 19 residues. CDR1 is MGHRA and CDR2 is YSYEKL in the germline V gene.

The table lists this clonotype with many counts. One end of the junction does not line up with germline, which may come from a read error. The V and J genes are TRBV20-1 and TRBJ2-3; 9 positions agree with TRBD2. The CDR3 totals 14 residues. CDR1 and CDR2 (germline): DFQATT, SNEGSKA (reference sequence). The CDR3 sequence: CRLGREGNTDTQYF. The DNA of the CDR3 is TGTCGGCTCGGGCGGGAGGGGAACACAGATACGCAGTATTTT.

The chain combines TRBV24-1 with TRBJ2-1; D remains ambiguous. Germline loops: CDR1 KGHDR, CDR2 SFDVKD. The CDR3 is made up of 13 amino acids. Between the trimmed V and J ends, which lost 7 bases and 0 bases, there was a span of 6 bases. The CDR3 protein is CATRGGSYNEQFF. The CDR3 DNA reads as TGTGCCACCAGAGGTGGCTCCTACAATGAGCAGTTCTTC.